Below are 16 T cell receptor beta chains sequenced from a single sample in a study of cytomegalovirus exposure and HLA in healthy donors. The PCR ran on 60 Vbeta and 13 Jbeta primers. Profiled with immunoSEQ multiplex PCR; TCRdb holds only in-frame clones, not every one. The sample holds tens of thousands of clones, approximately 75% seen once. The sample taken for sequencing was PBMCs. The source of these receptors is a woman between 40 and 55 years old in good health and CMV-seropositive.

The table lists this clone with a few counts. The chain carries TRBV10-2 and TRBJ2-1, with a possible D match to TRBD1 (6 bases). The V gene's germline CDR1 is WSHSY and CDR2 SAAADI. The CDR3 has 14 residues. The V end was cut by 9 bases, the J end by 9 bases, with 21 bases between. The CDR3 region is CASKNGGVSTEQFF. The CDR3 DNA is TGCGCCAGTAAAAATGGGGGCGTCTCTACTGAGCAGTTCTTC.

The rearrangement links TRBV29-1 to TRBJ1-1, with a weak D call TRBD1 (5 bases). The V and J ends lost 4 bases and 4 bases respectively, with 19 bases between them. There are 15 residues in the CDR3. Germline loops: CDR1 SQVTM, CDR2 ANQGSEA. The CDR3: CSVGAAGRALTEAFF. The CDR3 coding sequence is TGCAGCGTTGGTGCAGCGGGACGGGCCCTCACTGAAGCTTTCTTT.

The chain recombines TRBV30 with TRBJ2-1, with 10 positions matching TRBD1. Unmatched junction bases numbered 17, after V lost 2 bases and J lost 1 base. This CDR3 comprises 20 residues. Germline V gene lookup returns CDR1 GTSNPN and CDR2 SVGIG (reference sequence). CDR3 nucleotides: TGTGCCTGGAGTCCCATACCGGGACAGGGGAAAATACGGTCCTACAATGAGCAGTTCTTC. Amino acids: CAWSPIPGQGKIRSYNEQFF.

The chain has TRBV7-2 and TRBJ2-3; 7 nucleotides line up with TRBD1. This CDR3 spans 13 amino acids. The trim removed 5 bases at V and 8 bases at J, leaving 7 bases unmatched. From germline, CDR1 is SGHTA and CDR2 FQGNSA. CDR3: CASSQGQRGTQYF. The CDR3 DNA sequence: TGTGCCAGCAGCCAGGGACAGCGTGGTACGCAGTATTTT. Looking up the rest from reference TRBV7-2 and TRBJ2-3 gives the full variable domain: GAGVSQSPSNKVTEKGKDVELRCDPISGHTALYWYRQSLGQGLEFLIYFQGNSAPDKSGLPSDRFSAERTGGSVSTLTIQRTQQEDSAVYLCASSQGQRGTQYFGPGTRLTVL.

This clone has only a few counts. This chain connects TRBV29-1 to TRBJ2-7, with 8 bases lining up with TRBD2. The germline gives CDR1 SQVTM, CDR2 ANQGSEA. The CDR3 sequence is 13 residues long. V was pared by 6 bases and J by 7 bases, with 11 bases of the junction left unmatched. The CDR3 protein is CSVGAGVTREQYF. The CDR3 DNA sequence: TGCAGCGTGGGAGCGGGGGTCACACGGGAGCAGTACTTC.

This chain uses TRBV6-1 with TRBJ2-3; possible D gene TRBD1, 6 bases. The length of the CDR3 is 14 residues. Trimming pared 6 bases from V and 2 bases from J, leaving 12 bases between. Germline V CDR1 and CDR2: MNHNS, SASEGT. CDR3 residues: CASRTGQFTDTQYF. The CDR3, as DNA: TGTGCCAGCAGGACAGGCCAGTTCACAGATACGCAGTATTTT.

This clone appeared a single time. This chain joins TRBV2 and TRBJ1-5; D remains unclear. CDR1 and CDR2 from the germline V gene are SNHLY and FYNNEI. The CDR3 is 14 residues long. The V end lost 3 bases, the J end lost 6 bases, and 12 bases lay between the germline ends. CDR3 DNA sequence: TGTGCCAGCAGTGAGTTTCCGGGGTTTCAGCCCCAGCATTTT. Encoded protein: CASSEFPGFQPQHF.

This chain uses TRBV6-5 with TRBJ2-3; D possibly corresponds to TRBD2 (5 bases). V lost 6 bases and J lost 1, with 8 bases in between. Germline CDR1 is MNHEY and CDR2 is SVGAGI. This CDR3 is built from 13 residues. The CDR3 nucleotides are TGTGCCAGCAGATCCGGGGGCACAGATACGCAGTATTTT. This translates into CASRSGGTDTQYF.

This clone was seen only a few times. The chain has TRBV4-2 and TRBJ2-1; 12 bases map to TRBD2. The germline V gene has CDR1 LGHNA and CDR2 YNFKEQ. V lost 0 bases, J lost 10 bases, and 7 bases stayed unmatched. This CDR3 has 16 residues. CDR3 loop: CASSQDASGGAREQFF. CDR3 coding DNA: TGTGCCAGCAGCCAAGATGCTAGCGGGGGGGCAAGGGAGCAGTTCTTC.

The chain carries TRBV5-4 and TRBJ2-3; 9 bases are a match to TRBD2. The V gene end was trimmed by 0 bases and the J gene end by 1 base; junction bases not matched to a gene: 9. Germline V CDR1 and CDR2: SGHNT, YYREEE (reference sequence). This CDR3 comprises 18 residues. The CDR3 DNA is TGTGCCAGCAGCTTGGGGGCGGCGGGGGGGCGCGGCACAGATACGCAGTATTTT. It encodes CASSLGAAGGRGTDTQYF.

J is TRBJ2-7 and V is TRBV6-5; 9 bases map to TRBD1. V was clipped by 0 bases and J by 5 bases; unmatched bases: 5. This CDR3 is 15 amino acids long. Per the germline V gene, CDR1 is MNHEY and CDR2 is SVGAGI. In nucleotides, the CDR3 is TGTGCCAGCAGTTACTCGGGGACAGGGTATAACGAGCAGTACTTC. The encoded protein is CASSYSGTGYNEQYF.

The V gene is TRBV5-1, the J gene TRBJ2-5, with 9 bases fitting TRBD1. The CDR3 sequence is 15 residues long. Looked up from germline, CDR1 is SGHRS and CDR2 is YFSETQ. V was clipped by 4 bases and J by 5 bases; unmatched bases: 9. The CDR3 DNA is TGCGCCAGCAGCAGGGGTGCCGGACAGGGGGAGACCCAGTACTTC. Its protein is CASSRGAGQGETQYF. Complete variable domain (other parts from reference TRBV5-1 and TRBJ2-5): KAGVTQTPRYLIKTRGQQVTLSCSPISGHRSVSWYQQTPGQGLQFLFEYFSETQRNKGNFPGRFSGRQFSNSRSEMNVSTLELGDSALYLCASSRGAGQGETQYFGPGTRLLVL.

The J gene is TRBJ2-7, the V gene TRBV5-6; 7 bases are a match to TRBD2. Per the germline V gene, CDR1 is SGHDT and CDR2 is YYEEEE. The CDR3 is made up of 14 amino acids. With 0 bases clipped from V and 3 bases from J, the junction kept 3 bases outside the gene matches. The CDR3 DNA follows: TGTGCCAGCAGCTTGGAAGGGGAGGGCTACGAGCAGTACTTC. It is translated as CASSLEGEGYEQYF.

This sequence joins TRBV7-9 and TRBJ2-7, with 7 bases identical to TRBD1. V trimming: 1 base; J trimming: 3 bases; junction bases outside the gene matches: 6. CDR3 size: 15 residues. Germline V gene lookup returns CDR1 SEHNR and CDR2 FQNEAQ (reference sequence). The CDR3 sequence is CASSLGAGTDYEQYF. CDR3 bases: TGTGCCAGCAGCTTAGGGGCAGGGACAGACTACGAGCAGTACTTC.

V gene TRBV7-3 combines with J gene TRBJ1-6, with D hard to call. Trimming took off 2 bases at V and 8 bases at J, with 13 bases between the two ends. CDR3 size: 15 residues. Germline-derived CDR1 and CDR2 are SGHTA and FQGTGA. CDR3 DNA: TGTGCCAGCAGCTTATCTAGTGGTTTGGATTCACCCCTCCACTTT. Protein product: CASSLSSGLDSPLHF.

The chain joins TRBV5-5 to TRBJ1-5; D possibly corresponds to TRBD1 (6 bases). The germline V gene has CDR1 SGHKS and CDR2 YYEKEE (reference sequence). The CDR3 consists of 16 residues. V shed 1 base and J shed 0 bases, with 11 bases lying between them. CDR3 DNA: TGTGCCAGCAGCTTGTGGGACACAAATAGCAATCAGCCCCAGCATTTT. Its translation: CASSLWDTNSNQPQHF.